The clone carrying this TCR beta chain occurred a few times. Every TCR beta cDNA library bore unique molecular identifiers. Some 500,000 cDNA molecules were recovered from an input of roughly 0.85 to 10 million T cells. Using its own MiXCR run on the PCR reads, TCRdb lists one record per CDR3 protein. There are roughly 580,000 distinct CDR3 sequences in the sample; roughly 45% occur only once, and roughly 1.8% lies in the top ten. The data were obtained in a study of post-analysis software for immune sequencing data. Study as a whole: Relapsing-remitting, secondary progressive and progressive-relapsing multiple sclerosis courses were included.

The sequence came from a girl under 18 with multiple sclerosis. Sequencing was done on a sample of blood.

CDR3 coding DNA: TGTGCCAGCAGATCTAGCGGGAGGGGAGAGACCCAGTACTTC. It codes for CASRSSGRGETQYF. The gene calls are TRBV12-3 or TRBV12-4 and TRBJ2-5; 12 bases line up with TRBD2. This CDR3 is 14 amino acids long. Germline trimming cut 6 bases from V and 4 bases from J; bases unmatched to any gene: 3.